This passage covers 14 T cell receptor beta chains from one sample sequenced in a study of blood T cell repertoires in COVID-19. Assay: immunoSEQ multiplex PCR; the TCRdb copy retains only in-frame clones and omits some. The sample lists about 83,000 clones; roughly four fifths were seen once. Sequenced material: peripheral blood. These receptors were obtained from a woman of 80 years or more with active or convalescent COVID-19.

The rearrangement uses TRBV7-9 and TRBJ1-2, with D possibly TRBD1 on 6 matching bases. The CDR3 covers 13 residues. Germline lookup yields CDR1 SEHNR and CDR2 FQNEAQ (reference sequence). Trimming took 1 base from V and 3 from J, leaving 6 bases between them. In DNA form, the CDR3 reads TGTGCCAGCAGCTTAGGGACAGACTATGGCTACACCTTC. It codes for CASSLGTDYGYTF.

This clone showed up many times. V usage is TRBV29-1 and J usage is TRBJ1-6; 7 bases map to TRBD1. After removal of 7 bases from V and 4 bases from J, the junction contained 16 bases not matched to a gene. CDR1 is SQVTM and CDR2 is ANQGSEA in the germline V gene. The CDR3 has 17 residues. The CDR3 loop is CSGAKPDRRQYNSPLHF. As DNA, the CDR3 is TGCAGCGGTGCAAAACCGGACAGGAGACAGTATAATTCACCCCTCCACTTT.

This rearrangement joins TRBV18 to TRBJ1-5, with D tentatively TRBD1 (6 bases). The CDR3 extends over 15 amino acids. Deletions cut 5 bases from V and 0 bases from J, with 11 bases between. The germline CDR1 and CDR2 sequences are KGHSH and LQKENI. CDR3 sequence reads: CASSAGTISNQPQHF. CDR3 sequence (DNA): TGTGCCAGCTCAGCCGGGACAATTAGCAATCAGCCCCAGCATTTT.

The chain carries TRBV3-1 (or the pseudogene TRBV3-2) and TRBJ2-7; 11 bases fit TRBD1. The germline gives CDR1 LGHDT, CDR2 YNNKEL (reference sequence). V gave up 6 bases and J gave up 6 bases; unmatched junction bases: 4. This CDR3 is built from 13 residues. As DNA, the CDR3 is TGTGCCAGCAGAGGACAGGGGGCTAGCGAGCAGTACTTC. Translated: CASRGQGASEQYF.

The genes are TRBV2 and TRBJ1-1; no clear D gene. V lost 1 base, J lost 8 bases, and 11 bases lay in between. The germline CDR1 and CDR2 sequences are SNHLY and FYNNEI. The CDR3 length is 13 residues. The CDR3 sequence is CASSEVPFGEAFF. The CDR3 coding sequence is TGTGCCAGCAGTGAAGTCCCCTTCGGGGAAGCTTTCTTT. The full variable domain, with the rest looked up from reference TRBV2 and TRBJ1-1, is EPEVTQTPSHQVTQMGQEVILRCVPISNHLYFYWYRQILGQKVEFLVSFYNNEISEKSEIFDDQFSVERPDGSNFTLKIRSTKLEDSAMYFCASSEVPFGEAFFGQGTRLTVV.

The chain couples TRBV7-3 to TRBJ2-3, with D perhaps matching TRBD1 (6 bases). The CDR3 loop spans 19 amino acids. The ends were cut back, 4 bases at V and 4 bases at J, with 27 bases in the middle. CDR1 is SGHTA, CDR2 FQGTGA, per germline. CDR3 region: CASSSRADRTGHRPDTQYF. The DNA of the CDR3 is TGTGCCAGCAGCTCAAGGGCCGACAGGACCGGTCATAGACCAGATACGCAGTATTTT.

This chain joins TRBV12-3 or TRBV12-4 and TRBJ1-1; D perhaps matches TRBD1 (5 bases). V dropped 4 bases and J dropped 5 bases, with 11 bases sitting between them. The CDR3 is 13 amino acids. CDR3 in amino acids: CASSSDRGTEAFF. Here the CDR3 DNA reads TGTGCCAGCAGTTCCGACCGGGGGACTGAAGCTTTCTTT.

V is TRBV6-5 and J is TRBJ2-7, with a tentative D call TRBD2 (7 bases). Germline V lookup: CDR1 MNHEY, CDR2 SVGAGI. The CDR3 consists of 16 residues. V dropped 4 bases and J dropped 4 bases, with 20 bases sitting between them. As DNA, the CDR3 is TGTGCCAGCAGTTTCAACGGGGGCTGGGGGGGTTACGAGCAGTACTTC. Translating it yields CASSFNGGWGGYEQYF.

The chain is built from TRBV11-1 and TRBJ2-7; D not resolved. The V gene lost 10 bases and the J gene lost 5 bases, with 21 bases spanning the gap. Germline assignment: CDR1 SGHAT and CDR2 FQDESV (reference sequence). The CDR3 has 14 residues. CDR3 residues: CATSSRGKPDEQYF. CDR3 nucleotide sequence: TGTGCCACCTCCTCCAGAGGCAAACCGGACGAGCAGTACTTC.

This clone was seen only a few times. The chain uses TRBV6-1 and TRBJ2-1; 8 bases are shared with TRBD2. The CDR3 runs to 16 residues. The V and J ends lost 3 bases and 4 bases, in that order; junction bases with no gene match: 8. Germline loops: CDR1 MNHNS, CDR2 SASEGT. Written as DNA, the CDR3 is TGTGCCAGCAGTGAGACCGGGGGGGCAGAGTACAATGAGCAGTTCTTC. As protein: CASSETGGAEYNEQFF.

This chain links TRBV7-2 with TRBJ1-2, with D possibly matching TRBD1 (6 bases). The CDR3 is made up of 13 amino acids. Germline values: CDR1 SGHTA, CDR2 FQGNSA. The V gene lost 3 bases and the J gene lost 8 bases, with 13 bases spanning the gap. This chain's CDR3 is CASSFSGVRGYTF. CDR3 DNA: TGTGCCAGCAGCTTCTCAGGGGTACGAGGCTACACCTTC.

The chain joins TRBV2 to TRBJ2-5, with 11 bases that match TRBD1. The germline CDR1 and CDR2 sequences are SNHLY and FYNNEI. Trimming at V came to 5 bases and at J to 4 bases, leaving 3 bases not matched to a gene. There are 14 residues in the CDR3. The CDR3: CASSKGQGVETQYF. The CDR3 DNA sequence: TGTGCCAGCAGTAAGGGACAGGGGGTAGAGACCCAGTACTTC.

The chain has TRBV5-3 and TRBJ2-7; D perhaps matches TRBD1 (6 bases). TRBV5-3 counts as an open reading frame of uncertain function. The CDR3 has 17 amino acids. With 0 bases removed from V and 0 bases from J, the gap between germline ends came to 16 bases. The CDR3 loop is CARSLGLGHHSSYEQYF. The CDR3 DNA reads as TGTGCCAGAAGCTTGGGGTTGGGACACCACAGCTCCTACGAGCAGTACTTC.

This clone has just a few counts. The CDR3 loop reads CASSFGPGNNSPLHF. The CDR3 DNA reads TGTGCCAGCAGTTTTGGGCCAGGGAATAATTCACCCCTCCACTTT. The chain is built from TRBV27 and TRBJ1-6; D possibly corresponds to TRBD1 (5 bases). Looked up from germline, CDR1 is MNHEY and CDR2 is SMNVEV (reference sequence). CDR3 size: 15 residues. Trimming removed 3 bases from V and 5 bases from J, with 11 bases in between.